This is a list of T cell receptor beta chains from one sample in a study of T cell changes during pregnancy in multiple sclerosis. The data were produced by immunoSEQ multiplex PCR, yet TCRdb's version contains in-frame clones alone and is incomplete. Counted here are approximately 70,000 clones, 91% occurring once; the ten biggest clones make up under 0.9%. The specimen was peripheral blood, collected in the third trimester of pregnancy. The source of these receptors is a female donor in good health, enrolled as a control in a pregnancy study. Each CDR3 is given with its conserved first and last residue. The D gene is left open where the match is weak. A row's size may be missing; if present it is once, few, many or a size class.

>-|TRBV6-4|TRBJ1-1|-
CASSLSRNTEAFF
TGTGCCAGCAGCCTCTCGCGGAACACTGAAGCTTTCTTT
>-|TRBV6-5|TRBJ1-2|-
CASTGGLTGLYGYTF
TGTGCCAGCACGGGGGGGCTGACAGGCCTCTATGGCTACACCTTC
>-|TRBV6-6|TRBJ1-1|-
CASSYSFGTGTEAFF
TGTGCCAGCAGTTACTCTTTCGGAACAGGGACTGAAGCTTTCTTT
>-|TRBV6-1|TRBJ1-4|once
CASSDSTVPATNEKLFF
TGTGCCAGCAGTGATTCGACAGTCCCTGCAACTAATGAAAAACTGTTTTTT
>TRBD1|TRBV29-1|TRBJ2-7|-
CSVEVDRYYEQYF
TGCAGCGTTGAAGTGGACAGGTACTACGAGCAGTACTTC
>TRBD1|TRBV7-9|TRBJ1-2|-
CAGVQGEGGYTF
TGTGCCGGCGTACAGGGGGAGGGCGGCTACACCTTC
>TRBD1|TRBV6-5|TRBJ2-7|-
CASSTGPGGGYEQYF
TGTGCCAGCAGTACAGGCCCAGGGGGTGGGTACGAGCAGTACTTC
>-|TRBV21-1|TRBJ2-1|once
CASSKAARGDYNEQFF
TGTGCCAGCAGCAAAGCGGCCAGGGGAGACTACAATGAGCAGTTCTTC
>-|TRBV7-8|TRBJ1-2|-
CASSFWTENYGYTF
TGTGCCAGCAGCTTCTGGACAGAGAACTATGGCTACACCTTC
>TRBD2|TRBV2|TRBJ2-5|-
CASSDQAGVKTQYF
TGTGCCAGCAGTGATCAAGCGGGAGTAAAGACCCAGTACTTC
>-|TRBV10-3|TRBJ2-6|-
CAISDQRRSSGANVLTF
TGTGCCATCAGTGACCAAAGACGGAGCTCTGGGGCCAACGTCCTGACTTTC
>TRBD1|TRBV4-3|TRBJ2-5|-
CASSQDSQGARTQYF
TGCGCCAGCAGCCAAGATTCGCAGGGGGCTAGGACCCAGTACTTC
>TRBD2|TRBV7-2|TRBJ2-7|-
CASQVAVLAAYEQYF
TGTGCCAGCCAGGTAGCGGTCCTAGCGGCCTACGAGCAGTACTTC